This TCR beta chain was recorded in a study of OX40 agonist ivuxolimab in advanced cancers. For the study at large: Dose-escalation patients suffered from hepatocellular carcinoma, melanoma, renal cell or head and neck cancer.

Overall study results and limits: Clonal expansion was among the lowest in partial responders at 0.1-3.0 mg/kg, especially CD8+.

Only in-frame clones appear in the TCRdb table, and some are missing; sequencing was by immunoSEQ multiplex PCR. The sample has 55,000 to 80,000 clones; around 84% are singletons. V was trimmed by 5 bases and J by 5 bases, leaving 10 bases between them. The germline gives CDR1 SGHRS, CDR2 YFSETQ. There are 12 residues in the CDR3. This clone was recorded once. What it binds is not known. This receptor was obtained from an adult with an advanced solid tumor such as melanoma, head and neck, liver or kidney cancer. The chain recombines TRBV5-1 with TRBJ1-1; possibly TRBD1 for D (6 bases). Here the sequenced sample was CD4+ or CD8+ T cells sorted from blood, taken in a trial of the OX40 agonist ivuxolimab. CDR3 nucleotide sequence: TGCGCCAGCAGTTGGGACAAAACTGAAGCTTTCTTT. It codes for CASSWDKTEAFF.